These T cell receptor beta chains were read from a single sample in a study of radiotherapy plus CTLA-4 blockade in lung cancer. Sequencing was performed with immunoSEQ multiplex PCR; in TCRdb, only in-frame clones are kept and a portion is missing. The table has fewer than 100,000 clones, about 80% seen once. The material was peripheral blood, obtained from a patient treated with radiotherapy plus ipilimumab. These receptors all come from a human donor with non-small cell lung cancer who had stable disease on radiotherapy plus ipilimumab. Each CDR3 is given with its conserved first and last residue. D genes are given only for firm matches. Only part of the rows carry a size: once, few, many, or a class if the clone is expanded.

V gene	clone size	D gene	J gene	CDR3 DNA	CDR3 protein
TRBV9	.	.	TRBJ2-1	TGTGCCAGCAGCGTAGGAGGCGGTCCCAATGAGCAGTTCTTC	CASSVGGGPNEQFF
TRBV7-3	.	TRBD1	TRBJ1-2	TGTGCCAGCAGCTTAATGGGCCGGACAGGGCCTAAGGGCTACACCTTC	CASSLMGRTGPKGYTF
TRBV6-4	.	.	TRBJ2-2	TGTGCCAGCAGTGACTTGTGGTCCTCCAACACCGGGGAGCTGTTTTTT	CASSDLWSSNTGELFF
TRBV9	.	.	TRBJ2-3	TGTGCCAGCAGCGCCGGGGGTCCCGGAGATACGCAGTATTTT	CASSAGGPGDTQYF
TRBV28	once	.	TRBJ2-4	TGTGCCAGCAGTCCGAGGGGGGCGGCCAAAAACATTCAGTACTTC	CASSPRGAAKNIQYF
TRBV5-4	once	TRBD1	TRBJ2-1	TGTGCCAGCAGCTTGGAGGGACAGGGGGCCTATGAGCAGTTCTTC	CASSLEGQGAYEQFF
TRBV6-6	.	TRBD2	TRBJ2-7	TGTGCCAGCGGGACTAGCGGAAGCTCCTACGAGCAGTACTTC	CASGTSGSSYEQYF
TRBV5-6	once	.	TRBJ2-3	TGTGCCAGCAGCCTGGGACATCCCAGGCGTACGCAGTATTTT	CASSLGHPRRTQYF
TRBV30	few	.	TRBJ1-6	TGTGCCTGGAGTGTAGGCTATAATTCACCCCTCCACTTT	CAWSVGYNSPLHF
TRBV2	once	.	TRBJ2-1	TGTGCCAGCAGGGGACTGAATTGGGAGCAGTTCTTC	CASRGLNWEQFF
TRBV19	.	TRBD1	TRBJ1-5	TGTGCCAGTAGTGTCCGGGACAGGGATAATCAGCCCCAGCATTTT	CASSVRDRDNQPQHF
TRBV29-1	.	TRBD1	TRBJ2-7	TGCAGCGCTTCAAAGCAGGGGGACTACGAGCAGTACTTC	CSASKQGDYEQYF
TRBV6-5	.	TRBD1	TRBJ2-3	TGTGCCAGCAGTCCTTGGACAGGGGGGGGAGATACGCAGTATTTT	CASSPWTGGGDTQYF
TRBV9	few	TRBD2	TRBJ2-3	TGTGCCAGCACCCCTAGGATAGCGGGAGGGCCAATGGCAGATACGCAGTATTTT	CASTPRIAGGPMADTQYF
TRBV4-2	.	.	TRBJ2-7	TGTGCCAGCAGCCAAGAACGAGCGACCCCCTACGAGCAGTACTTC	CASSQERATPYEQYF
TRBV6-5	.	.	TRBJ1-1	TGTGCCAGCAGTTATTTCCTGAACACTGAAGCTTTCTTT	CASSYFLNTEAFF